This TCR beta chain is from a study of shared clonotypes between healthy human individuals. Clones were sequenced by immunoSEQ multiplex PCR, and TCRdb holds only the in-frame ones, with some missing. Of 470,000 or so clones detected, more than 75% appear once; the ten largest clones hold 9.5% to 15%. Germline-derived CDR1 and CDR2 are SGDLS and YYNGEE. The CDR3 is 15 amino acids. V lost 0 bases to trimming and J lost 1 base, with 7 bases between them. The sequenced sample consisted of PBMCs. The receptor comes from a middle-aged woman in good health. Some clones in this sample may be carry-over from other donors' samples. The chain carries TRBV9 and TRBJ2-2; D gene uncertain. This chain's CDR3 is CASSVGLMNTGELFF. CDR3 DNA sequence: TGTGCCAGCAGCGTAGGACTGATGAACACCGGGGAGCTGTTTTTT.